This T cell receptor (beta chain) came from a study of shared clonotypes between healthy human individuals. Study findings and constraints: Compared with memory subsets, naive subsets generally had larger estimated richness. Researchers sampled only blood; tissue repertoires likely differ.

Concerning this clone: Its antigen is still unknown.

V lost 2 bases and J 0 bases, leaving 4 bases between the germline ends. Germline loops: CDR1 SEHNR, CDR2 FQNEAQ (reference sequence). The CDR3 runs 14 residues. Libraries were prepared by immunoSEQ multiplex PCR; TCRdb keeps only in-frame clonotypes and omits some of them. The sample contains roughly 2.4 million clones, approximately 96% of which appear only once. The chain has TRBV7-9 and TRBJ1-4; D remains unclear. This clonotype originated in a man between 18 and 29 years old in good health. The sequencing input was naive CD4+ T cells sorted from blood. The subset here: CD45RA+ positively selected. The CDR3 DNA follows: TGTGCCAGCAGCTTATTTGCAACTAATGAAAAACTGTTTTTT. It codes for CASSLFATNEKLFF.